This T cell receptor beta chain came from a study of shared clonotypes between healthy human individuals (dated by TCRdb to 2020 to 2022). In the study overall: The cohort comprised two women and a few men aged 18 to 49 years. For each donor, CD4 naive and CD4 memory were each given three plates, CD8 naive was given two plates, and CD8 memory was given one plate. Blood TCR repertoires of five healthy adults were deeply sequenced to estimate repertoire size and the extent of clonotype sharing between individuals. Libraries were prepared and TCR repertoires were sequenced by different laboratories using diverse techniques, in order to increase sequencing depth and limit assay-specific biases. Each donor's leukapheresis produced roughly between roughly 0.94 and 9.5 billion PBMCs.

This clone has just one count. The antigen it recognizes is unknown. Nothing much larger sits one base from this clone, and base qualities are not available. The paper's findings and limits, for the study overall: The genetic and exposure-history diversity represented was limited by the small number of donors. Incomplete sequencing was indicated by rarefaction of sorted-subset datasets, despite the large sequencing depth. Larger estimated clonotype richness was generally found for naive subsets than for memory subsets. Sampling was limited to blood, and TCR repertoires in tissue likely differ from TCR repertoires in blood. Based on pairwise subsampling, the degree of clonotype sharing among donors was expected to be affected by sequencing depth. Sharing across four donors was observed for around 5% of naive CD4, 3.5% of naive CD8, about 2.5% of memory CD4, and about 0.39% of memory CD8 clonotypes. Clonotypes shared by all four sorted-subset donors showed higher generation probabilities than non-shared clonotypes.

The donors were healthy, HIV-negative adults with no recently reported acute infections or vaccinations. Every donor was a Caucasian adult residing in Nashville, Tennessee, USA. CD4+ T cells were enriched through magnetic negative selection, after which naive cells were positively selected on CD45RA and the remaining negative fraction served as the memory subset. After blood collection by leukapheresis, PBMCs were isolated using Ficoll-Histopaque density gradient centrifugation and then cryopreserved in the vapor phase of liquid nitrogen. Analytical flow cytometry was used to check the purity and quantity of each magnetically sorted T cell population. From each sorted fraction, genomic DNA was isolated and quantified by UV absorbance on a Nanodrop 2000c. Using the deep immunoSEQ assay, TCR CDR3 regions were amplified from genomic DNA by multiplex PCR. Genomic DNA extracted from each cell subset was distributed evenly over all wells of several immunoSEQ 96-well plates, and each plate served as one replicate. For sorted subsets, about 220 ng of genomic DNA, equivalent to 25,000 to 35,000 T cell genomes, went into each replicate PCR. Purified libraries were quantified with a Qubit 3.0 fluorometer, sized on a Bioanalyzer 2100, and re-quantified with the KAPA Library Quantification kit. A separate single-read 150-cycle Illumina NextSeq 550 flow cell was used to sequence each immunoSEQ 96-well plate. The study's processing was this. The immunoSEQ output contained only junctional sequences without quality scores, so filtering could not match that applied to full-length reads. To assign V/J genes and CDR3, sequences were annotated using PyIR, a Python wrapper for IgBLAST v1.9, with IMGT germline references. Reads with weak V/J assignments (E-value above 1e-6), missing CDR3, stop codons, out-of-frame junctions, or ambiguous translated residues were removed. V3J clonotypes were defined as sequences sharing an identical inferred V gene, J gene, and CDR3 amino acid sequence. The percentage overlap between two repertoires was calculated by dividing the number of shared unique clonotypes by the size of the smaller repertoire. Richness of each repertoire was evaluated using RTK rarefaction, the Chao1 estimator, and Recon v2.1 estimates of unobserved clonotypes. For all TCRbeta clonotypes obtained by the gDNA method from a few donors, generation probabilities were computed with OLGA. TCRdb provides this immuneACCESS table in a form limited to in-frame rearrangements. Some clones are lacking; in checked studies, under half of them reflect an unresolved V gene, and why the rest are absent is not known. V, J and clone size are those of that table, while D and trimming were read from the DNA. The sample records about 600,000 clones, 97% of which are singletons. 0.057% of the sample is held by the ten biggest clonotypes.

Sequencing used naive CD4+ T cells sorted from blood. The cell subset or site label here, explained by the study, means: CD45RA+ positively selected. This TCR was sampled from a woman in her twenties or thirties in good health.

The nucleotide sequence is TGCGCCAGCAGCTTGGTGGGGGACACCATGAACACTGAAGCTTTCTTT. It translates to CASSLVGDTMNTEAFF. The V and J segments used are TRBV5-1 and TRBJ1-1; possibly the D gene is TRBD1, per 6 matching bases. Measured from the cysteine to the phenylalanine, the CDR3 is 16 residues long. This entry keeps only the CDR3 DNA: 48 bases, framed from base 1. As encoded in the germline V gene, CDR1 is SGHRS while CDR2 is YFSETQ. V sheds 0 bases and J sheds 0 bases, leaving 12 bases between their ends.